Below, one T cell receptor (beta chain) is given with its context. This sample stems from a study of blood T cell repertoires in COVID-19. On the study more broadly: Sources were T cells, B-cell-depleted T cells, or PBMCs; the material itself was cDNA or gDNA.

This CDR3 has 15 residues. V shed 0 bases and J 7 bases; nucleotides not matched to a gene: 4. In germline, CDR1 is SGHRS, CDR2 YFSETQ. TCRdb's copy holds only in-frame clones and misses some; the assay was immunoSEQ multiplex PCR. The table lists about 220,000 clones, approximately 83% of them singletons. This chain uses TRBV5-1 with TRBJ2-3; 11 bases map to TRBD2. The sequencing sample was made of peripheral blood. The sequence came from a woman aged 55-69 years with acute or convalescent COVID-19. For the CDR3, the DNA is TGCGCCAGCAGCTTGGAGGCTAGCGGGGGGAATACGCAGTATTTT. Protein product: CASSLEASGGNTQYF.